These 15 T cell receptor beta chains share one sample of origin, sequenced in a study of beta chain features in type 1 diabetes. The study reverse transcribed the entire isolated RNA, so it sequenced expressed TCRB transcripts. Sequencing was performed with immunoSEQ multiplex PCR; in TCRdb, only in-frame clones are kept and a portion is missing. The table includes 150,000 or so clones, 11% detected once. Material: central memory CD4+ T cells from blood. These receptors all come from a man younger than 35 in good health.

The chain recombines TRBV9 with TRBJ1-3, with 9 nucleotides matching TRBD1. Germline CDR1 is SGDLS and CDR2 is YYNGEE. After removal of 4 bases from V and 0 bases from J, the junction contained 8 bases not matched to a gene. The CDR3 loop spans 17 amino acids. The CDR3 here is CASSPRTGALSGNTIYF. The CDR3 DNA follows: TGTGCCAGCAGCCCCCGGACAGGGGCGCTCTCTGGAAACACCATATATTTT.

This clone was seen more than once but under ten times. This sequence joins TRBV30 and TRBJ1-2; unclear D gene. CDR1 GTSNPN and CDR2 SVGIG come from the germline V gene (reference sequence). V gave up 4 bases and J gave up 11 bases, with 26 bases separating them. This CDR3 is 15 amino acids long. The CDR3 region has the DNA TGTGCCTGGATCAATGGGAGGAATCTTCCTGGACGTTACACCTTC. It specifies CAWINGRNLPGRYTF.

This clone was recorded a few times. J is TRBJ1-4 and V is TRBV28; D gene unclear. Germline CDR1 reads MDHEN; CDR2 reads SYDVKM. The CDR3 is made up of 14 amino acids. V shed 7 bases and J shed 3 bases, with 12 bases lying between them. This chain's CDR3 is CASTLTWANEKLFF. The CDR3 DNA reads TGTGCCAGCACACTTACCTGGGCTAATGAAAAACTGTTTTTT.

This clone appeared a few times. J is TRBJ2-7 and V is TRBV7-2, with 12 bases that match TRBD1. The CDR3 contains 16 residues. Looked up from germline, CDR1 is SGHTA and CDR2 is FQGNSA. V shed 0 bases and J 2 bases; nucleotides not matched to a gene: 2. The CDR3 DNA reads TGTGCCAGCAGCTTAGCTGGGACAGGGGGCCCCTACGAGCAGTACTTC. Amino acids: CASSLAGTGGPYEQYF.

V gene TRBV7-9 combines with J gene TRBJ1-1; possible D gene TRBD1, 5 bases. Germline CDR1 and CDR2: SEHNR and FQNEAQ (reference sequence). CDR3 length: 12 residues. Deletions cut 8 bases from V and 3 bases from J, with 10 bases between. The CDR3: CASSPRDTEAFF. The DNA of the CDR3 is TGTGCCAGCTCACCCAGGGACACTGAAGCTTTCTTT.

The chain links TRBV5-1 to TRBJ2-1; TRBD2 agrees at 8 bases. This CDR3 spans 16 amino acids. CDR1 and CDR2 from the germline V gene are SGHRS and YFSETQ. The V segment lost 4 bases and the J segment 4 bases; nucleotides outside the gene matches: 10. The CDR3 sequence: CASSLDPGGLYNEQFF. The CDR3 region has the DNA TGCGCCAGCAGCCTTGACCCGGGGGGGCTATACAATGAGCAGTTCTTC.

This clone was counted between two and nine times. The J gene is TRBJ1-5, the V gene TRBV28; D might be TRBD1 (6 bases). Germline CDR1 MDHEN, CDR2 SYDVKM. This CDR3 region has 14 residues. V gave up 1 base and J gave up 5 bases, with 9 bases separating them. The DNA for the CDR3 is TGTGCCAGCAGTTTATCGACAGGAGATCAGCCCCAGCATTTT. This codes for CASSLSTGDQPQHF.

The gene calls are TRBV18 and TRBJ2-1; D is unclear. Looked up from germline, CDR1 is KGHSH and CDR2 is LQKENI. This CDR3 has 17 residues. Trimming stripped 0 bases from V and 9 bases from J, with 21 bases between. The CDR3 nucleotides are TGTGCCAGCTCACCACCGGTGTTGCCTCGCAACCCGTCTGAGCAGTTCTTC. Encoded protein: CASSPPVLPRNPSEQFF.

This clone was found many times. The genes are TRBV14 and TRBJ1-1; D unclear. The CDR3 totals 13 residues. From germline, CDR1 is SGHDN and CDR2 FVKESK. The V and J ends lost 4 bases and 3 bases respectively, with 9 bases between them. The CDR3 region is CASSRQAYTEAFF. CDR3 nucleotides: TGTGCCAGCAGCCGGCAGGCTTACACTGAAGCTTTCTTT.

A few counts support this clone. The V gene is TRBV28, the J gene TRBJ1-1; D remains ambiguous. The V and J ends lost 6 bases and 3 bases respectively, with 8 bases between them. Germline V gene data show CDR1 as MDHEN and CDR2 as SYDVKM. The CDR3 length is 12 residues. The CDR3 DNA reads TGTGCCAGCAGGCTAGGGTACACTGAAGCTTTCTTT. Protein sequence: CASRLGYTEAFF. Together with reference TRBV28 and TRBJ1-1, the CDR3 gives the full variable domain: DVKVTQSSRYLVKRTGEKVFLECVQDMDHENMFWYRQDPGLGLRLIYFSYDVKMKEKGDIPEGYSVSREKKERFSLILESASTNQTSMYLCASRLGYTEAFFGQGTRLTVV.

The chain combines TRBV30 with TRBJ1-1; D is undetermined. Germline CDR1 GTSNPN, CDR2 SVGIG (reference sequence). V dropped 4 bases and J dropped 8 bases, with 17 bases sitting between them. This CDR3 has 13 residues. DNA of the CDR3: TGTGCCTGGAAAACCCAAATCCTACCGGAAGCTTTCTTT. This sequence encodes CAWKTQILPEAFF.

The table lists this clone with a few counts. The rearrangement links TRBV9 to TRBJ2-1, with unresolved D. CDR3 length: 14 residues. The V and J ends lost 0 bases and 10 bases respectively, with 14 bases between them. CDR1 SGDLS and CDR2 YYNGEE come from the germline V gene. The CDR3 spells CASSVENFRGEQFF. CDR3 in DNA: TGTGCCAGCAGCGTAGAGAACTTCCGAGGAGAGCAGTTCTTC. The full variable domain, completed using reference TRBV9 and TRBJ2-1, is DSGVTQTPKHLITATGQRVTLRCSPRSGDLSVYWYQQSLDQGLQFLIQYYNGEERAKGNILERFSAQQFPDLHSELNLSSLELGDSALYFCASSVENFRGEQFFGPGTRLTVL.

The DNA of the CDR3 is TGTGCCAGCAGCCAAGGGACAGGGGGCGCGAGCTCACCCCTCCACTTT. Translating it yields CASSQGTGGASSPLHF. V usage is TRBV14 and J usage is TRBJ1-6, with TRBD1 matching 11 bases. The V and J ends lost 1 base and 10 bases, in that order; junction bases with no gene match: 6. Germline V gene sequence: CDR1 SGHDN, CDR2 FVKESK. The CDR3 runs 16 residues. Variable domain in full (rest from reference TRBV14 and TRBJ1-6): EAGVTQFPSHSVIEKGQTVTLRCDPISGHDNLYWYRRVMGKEIKFLLHFVKESKQDESGMPNNRFLAERTGGTYSTLKVQPAELEDSGVYFCASSQGTGGASSPLHFGNGTRLTVT.

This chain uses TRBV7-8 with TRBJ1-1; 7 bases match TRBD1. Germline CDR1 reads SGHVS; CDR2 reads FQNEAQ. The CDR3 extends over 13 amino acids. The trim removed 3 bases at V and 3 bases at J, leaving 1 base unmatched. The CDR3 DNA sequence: TGTGCCAGCAGCTTCGACAGGGACACTGAAGCTTTCTTT. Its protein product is CASSFDRDTEAFF.

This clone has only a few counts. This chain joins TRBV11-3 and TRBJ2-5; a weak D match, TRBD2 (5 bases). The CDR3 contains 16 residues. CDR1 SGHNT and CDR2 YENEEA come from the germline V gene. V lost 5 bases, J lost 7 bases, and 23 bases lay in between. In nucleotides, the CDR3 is TGTGCCAGCAGCAAAGCCGGAGCGGAGACCTCAGCGACCCAGTACTTC. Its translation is CASSKAGAETSATQYF.